This T cell receptor beta chain was obtained from a study of preoperative IRX-2 immunotherapy in early breast cancer. Profiled with immunoSEQ multiplex PCR; TCRdb holds only in-frame clones, not every one. The repertoire includes roughly 99,000 clones, 80% to 90% of them detected once, and roughly 2% sits in the top ten. This sample's treatment: preoperative locoregional IRX-2 cytokine immunotherapy. Samples came from a phase Ib trial of preoperative locoregional IRX-2 cytokine immunotherapy. Looked up from germline, CDR1 is SGHVS and CDR2 is FNYEAQ. Trimming cost V 7 bases and J 6 bases, with 21 bases left between them. The CDR3 is 16 amino acids.

Sequencing was performed on tumor tissue, taken after IRX-2 immunotherapy. The sequence was collected from a human donor with breast cancer. The genes are TRBV7-6 and TRBJ1-4; perhaps TRBD1 as D (6 bases). DNA for the CDR3: TGTGCCAGCACCCCATGGGGGCGCGGGCGCGATGAAAAACTGTTTTTT. It yields the protein CASTPWGRGRDEKLFF.